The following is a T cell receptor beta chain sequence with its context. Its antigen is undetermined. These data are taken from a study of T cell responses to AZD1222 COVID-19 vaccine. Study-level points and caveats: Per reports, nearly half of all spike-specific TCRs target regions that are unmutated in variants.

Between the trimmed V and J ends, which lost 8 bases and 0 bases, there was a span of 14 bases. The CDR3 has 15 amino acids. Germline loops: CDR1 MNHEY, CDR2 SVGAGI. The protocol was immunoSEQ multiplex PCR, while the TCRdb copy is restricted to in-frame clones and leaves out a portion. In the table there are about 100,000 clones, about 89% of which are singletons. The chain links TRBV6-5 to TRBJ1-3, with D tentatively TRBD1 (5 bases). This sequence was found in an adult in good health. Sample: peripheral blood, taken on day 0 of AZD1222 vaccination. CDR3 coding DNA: TGTGCCAGCGGCAGACAGACCCTCTCTGGAAACACCATATATTTT. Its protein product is CASGRQTLSGNTIYF.